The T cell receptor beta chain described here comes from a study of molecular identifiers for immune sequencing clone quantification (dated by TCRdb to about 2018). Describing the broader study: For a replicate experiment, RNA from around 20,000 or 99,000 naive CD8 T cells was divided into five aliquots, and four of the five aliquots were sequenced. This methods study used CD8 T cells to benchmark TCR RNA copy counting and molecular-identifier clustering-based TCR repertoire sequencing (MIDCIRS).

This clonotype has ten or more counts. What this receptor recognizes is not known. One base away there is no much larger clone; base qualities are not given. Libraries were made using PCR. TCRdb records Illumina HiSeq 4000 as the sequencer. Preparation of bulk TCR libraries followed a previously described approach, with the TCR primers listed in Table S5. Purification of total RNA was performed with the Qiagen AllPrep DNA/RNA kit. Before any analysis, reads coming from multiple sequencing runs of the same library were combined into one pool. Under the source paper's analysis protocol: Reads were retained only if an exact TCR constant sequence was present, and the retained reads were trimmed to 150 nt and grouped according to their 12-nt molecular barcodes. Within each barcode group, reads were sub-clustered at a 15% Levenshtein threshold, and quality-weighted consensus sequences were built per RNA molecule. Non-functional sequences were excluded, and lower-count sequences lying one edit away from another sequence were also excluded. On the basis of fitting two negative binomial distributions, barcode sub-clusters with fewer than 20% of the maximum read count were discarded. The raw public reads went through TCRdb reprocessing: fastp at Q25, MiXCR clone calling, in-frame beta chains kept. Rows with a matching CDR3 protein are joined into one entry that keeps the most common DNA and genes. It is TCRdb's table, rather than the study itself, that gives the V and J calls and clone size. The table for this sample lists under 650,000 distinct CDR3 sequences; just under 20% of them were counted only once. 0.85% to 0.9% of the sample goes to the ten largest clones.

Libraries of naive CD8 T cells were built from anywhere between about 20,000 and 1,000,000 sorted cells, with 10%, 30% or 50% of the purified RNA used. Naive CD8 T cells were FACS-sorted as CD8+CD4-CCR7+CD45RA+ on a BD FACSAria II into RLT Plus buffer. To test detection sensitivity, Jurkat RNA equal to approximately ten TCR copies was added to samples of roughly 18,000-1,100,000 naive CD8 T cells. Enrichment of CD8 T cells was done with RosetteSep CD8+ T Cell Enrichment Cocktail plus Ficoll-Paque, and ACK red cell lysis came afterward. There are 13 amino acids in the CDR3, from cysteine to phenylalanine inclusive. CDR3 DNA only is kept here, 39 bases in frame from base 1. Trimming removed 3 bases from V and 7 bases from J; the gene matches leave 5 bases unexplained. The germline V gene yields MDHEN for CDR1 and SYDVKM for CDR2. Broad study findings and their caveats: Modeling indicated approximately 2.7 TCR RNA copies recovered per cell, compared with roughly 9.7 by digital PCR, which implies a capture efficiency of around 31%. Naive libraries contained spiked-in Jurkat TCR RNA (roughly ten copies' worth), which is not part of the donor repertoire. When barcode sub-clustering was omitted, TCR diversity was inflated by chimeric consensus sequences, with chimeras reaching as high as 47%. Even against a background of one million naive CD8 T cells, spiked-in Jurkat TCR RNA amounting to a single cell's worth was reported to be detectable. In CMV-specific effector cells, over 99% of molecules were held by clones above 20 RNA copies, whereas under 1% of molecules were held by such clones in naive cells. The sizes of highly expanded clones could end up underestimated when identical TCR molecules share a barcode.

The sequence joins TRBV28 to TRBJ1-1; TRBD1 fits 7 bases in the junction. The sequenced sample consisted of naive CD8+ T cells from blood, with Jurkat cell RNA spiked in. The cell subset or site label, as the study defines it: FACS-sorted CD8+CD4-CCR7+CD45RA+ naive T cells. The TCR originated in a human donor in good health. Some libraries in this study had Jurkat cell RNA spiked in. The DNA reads TGTGCCAGCAGTTTGGGACAGAGTATTGAAGCTTTCTTT. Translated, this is CASSLGQSIEAFF.